Each of the 8 T cell receptor beta chains below was sequenced from the same sample in a study of T cell responses to AZD1222 COVID-19 vaccine. The repertoire was sequenced with immunoSEQ multiplex PCR; TCRdb's copy has only in-frame clones and lacks some. This table holds about 150,000 clones, 88% found once. Sample: peripheral blood, taken on day 0 of AZD1222 vaccination. The receptors stem from an adult in good health.

The chain couples TRBV3-1 (or the pseudogene TRBV3-2) to TRBJ2-2, with TRBD2 matching over 9 bases. The junction had 0 bases not matched to a gene; V was cut back by 1 base and J by 3 bases. The CDR3 has 15 amino acids. Germline CDR1 and CDR2: LGHDT and YNNKEL (reference sequence). The CDR3 reads CASSQGLADTGELFF. CDR3 in DNA: TGTGCCAGCAGCCAAGGACTAGCGGACACCGGGGAGCTGTTTTTT.

The chain links TRBV4-1 to TRBJ2-7; the D gene could be TRBD1 or TRBD2 (5 bases each). The CDR3 is made up of 15 amino acids. With 1 base removed from V and 3 bases from J, the gap between germline ends came to 13 bases. The germline gives CDR1 MGHRA, CDR2 YSYEKL. The CDR3 here is CASSQVGRGLYEQYF. The CDR3 DNA reads as TGCGCCAGCAGCCAAGTGGGGCGCGGACTCTACGAGCAGTACTTC.

This clone was observed a handful of times. This sample includes further DNA sequences coding for the same CDR3. The V and J genes are TRBV9 and TRBJ1-3; no reliable D call. Germline V gene data show CDR1 as SGDLS and CDR2 as YYNGEE. The CDR3 has 12 residues. V was pared by 4 bases and J by 2 bases, with 4 bases between. CDR3 bases: TGTGCCAGCAGCCTCGCTGGAAACACCATATATTTT. It encodes CASSLAGNTIYF.

This clone was found a few times. The rearrangement links TRBV19 to TRBJ1-5, with D perhaps TRBD1 (5 bases). The CDR3 extends over 14 amino acids. With 11 bases removed from V and 3 bases from J, the gap between germline ends came to 17 bases. CDR1 is LNHDA and CDR2 is SQIVND in the germline V gene (reference sequence). The CDR3 sequence: CAGGGTAANQPQHF. The CDR3 DNA reads as TGTGCCGGCGGAGGGACGGCGGCCAATCAGCCCCAGCATTTT.

This sequence joins TRBV19 and TRBJ2-1, with TRBD2 matching 7 bases. Trimming removed 5 bases from V and 15 bases from J; junction bases left unmatched: 13. Germline V gene sequence: CDR1 LNHDA, CDR2 SQIVND (reference sequence). The CDR3 has 13 residues. The CDR3 spells CASSFGDYPTLFF. CDR3 bases: TGTGCCAGTAGTTTCGGGGACTACCCCACCCTGTTCTTC.

This chain joins TRBV7-2 and TRBJ2-7; no firm D call. Germline CDR1 and CDR2: SGHTA and FQGNSA. The CDR3 has 14 residues. The V gene lost 1 base and the J gene lost 6 bases, with 13 bases spanning the gap. CDR3 amino acids: CASSLGPLAPEQYF. The CDR3 coding sequence is TGTGCCAGCAGCTTAGGCCCCCTTGCACCCGAGCAGTACTTC.

This rearrangement joins TRBV5-1 to TRBJ2-7, with D perhaps matching TRBD1 (6 bases). V was clipped by 1 base and J by 2 bases, with 22 bases between them. Germline CDR1 SGHRS, CDR2 YFSETQ. The CDR3 has 18 residues. The CDR3 DNA is TGCGCCAGCAGCTTGACCGGGGCTGGCGGCAGGGACACCTACGAGCAGTACTTC. Its protein is CASSLTGAGGRDTYEQYF.

This clone appeared once. V is TRBV5-6 and J is TRBJ2-5, with no clear D. V gave up 0 bases and J gave up 1 base, with 13 bases separating them. The CDR3 loop spans 16 amino acids. The germline V gene encodes CDR1 SGHDT and CDR2 YYEEEE. CDR3 coding DNA: TGTGCCAGCAGCTTGGCCGGTAGTACAGTCCAAGAGACCCAGTACTTC. This translates into CASSLAGSTVQETQYF.